This T cell receptor beta chain comes out of a study of cytomegalovirus exposure and HLA in healthy donors. Notes on the study in general: The study listed some 160 cytomegalovirus-associated TCR beta chains. The tendency of first-cohort TCR clusters to co-occur in the roughly 130 validation repertoires emerged from a later analysis. Among the CMV-associated chains, three were confirmed in vitro as specific for CMV antigens.

Of note for this clone: Its antigen is as yet unknown.

The method was immunoSEQ multiplex PCR; TCRdb's version includes in-frame clones alone and lacks a portion of them. The sample holds fewer than 150,000 clones; about 88% are singletons and the top ten take about 4.1%. Looked up from germline, CDR1 is SQVTM and CDR2 is ANQGSEA. Trimming cost V 4 bases and J 0 bases, with 9 bases left between them. This CDR3 is 13 amino acids long. This TCR was recovered from a man younger than 35 in good health and CMV-seropositive. The V and J genes are TRBV29-1 and TRBJ1-2; no firm D call. Input material: PBMCs. In DNA form, the CDR3 reads TGCAGCGTTGCCCAGGAACCTAACTATGGCTACACCTTC. It encodes CSVAQEPNYGYTF.